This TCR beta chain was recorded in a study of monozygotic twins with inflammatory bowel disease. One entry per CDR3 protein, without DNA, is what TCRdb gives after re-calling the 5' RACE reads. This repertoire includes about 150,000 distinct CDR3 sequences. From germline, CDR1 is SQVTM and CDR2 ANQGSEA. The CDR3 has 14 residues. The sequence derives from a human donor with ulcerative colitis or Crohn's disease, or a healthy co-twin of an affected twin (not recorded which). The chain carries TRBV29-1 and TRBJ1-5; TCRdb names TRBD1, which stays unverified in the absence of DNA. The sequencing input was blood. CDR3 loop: CSVDLGQGNQPQHF.